Shown below are 26 T cell receptor beta chains from a single sample sequenced in a study of metastatic and nonmetastatic thyroid tumors (dated by TCRdb to about 2020). None of the patients had been given any treatment before thyroid surgery. Libraries were made using PCR. The data were produced on an Illumina HiSeq 4000. TCRdb reprocessed the public reads (quality trimming at Q25 with fastp, clone calling with MiXCR) and kept in-frame beta chains. This sample comprises 25,000 to 35,000 clones, 15% to 20% of them detected only once. The top ten constitute about 4.8% of the sample. The source material was blood. Receptors were obtained from a female donor with papillary thyroid cancer or a benign thyroid nodule (not recorded which). Some clones in this sample may be carry-over from other donors' samples.

This clone was detected ten times or more. The CDR3 region is CASSLVSRNTEAFF. DNA of the CDR3: TGTGCCAGCAGCTTAGTAAGCAGGAACACTGAAGCTTTCTTT. The chain joins TRBV11-2 to TRBJ1-1; D gene ambiguous. This CDR3 comprises 14 residues. The germline V and J ends were trimmed by 1 base and 1 base, with 7 bases remaining between them. The germline V gene encodes CDR1 SGHAT and CDR2 FQNNGV.

In this sample, this clone turned up many times. The chain couples TRBV5-1 to TRBJ1-1; possibly TRBD1 for D (5 bases). Trimming cost V 1 base and J 5 bases, with 15 bases left between them. From germline, CDR1 is SGHRS and CDR2 YFSETQ. This CDR3 region has 15 residues. The CDR3 loop reads CASSLRGSFETEAFF. For the CDR3, the DNA is TGCGCCAGCAGCTTGAGGGGATCGTTCGAGACTGAAGCTTTCTTT.

This clone was counted a few times. The junction shows a germline mismatch at one end, possibly a read error. This rearrangement joins TRBV6-1 to TRBJ2-1; a weak D match, TRBD2 (6 bases). Germline assignment: CDR1 MNHNS and CDR2 SASEGT. The CDR3 length is 12 residues. CDR3 coding DNA: TGTGCCGGCCGGGACTCCAACAATGAGCAGTTCTTC. Translating gives CAGRDSNNEQFF.

This clone came up many times. V and J are TRBV7-2 and TRBJ2-1, with unresolved D. The V gene lost 0 bases and the J gene lost 7 bases, with 4 bases spanning the gap. The V gene's germline CDR1 is SGHTA and CDR2 FQGNSA. This CDR3 has 12 residues. The CDR3 DNA is TGTGCCAGCAGCTTAGCAAGAAATGAGCAGTTCTTC. This translates into CASSLARNEQFF. Full variable domain (outside the CDR3, taken from reference TRBV7-2 and TRBJ2-1): GAGVSQSPSNKVTEKGKDVELRCDPISGHTALYWYRQSLGQGLEFLIYFQGNSAPDKSGLPSDRFSAERTGGSVSTLTIQRTQQEDSAVYLCASSLARNEQFFGPGTRLTVL.

The chain couples TRBV6-1 to TRBJ2-7; TRBD1 or TRBD2 may be the D gene (6 bases each). Germline V gene lookup returns CDR1 MNHNS and CDR2 SASEGT. V was trimmed by 0 bases and J by 0 bases, leaving 9 bases between them. The CDR3 has 15 amino acids. The CDR3 protein is CASSEAGGPSYEQYF. The CDR3 coding sequence is TGTGCCAGCAGTGAAGCGGGGGGCCCCTCCTACGAGCAGTACTTC.

This clone was counted many times. This rearrangement joins TRBV20-1 to TRBJ2-7, with D possibly called TRBD1 or TRBD2 (5 bases each). The CDR3 sequence is 15 residues long. V dropped 0 bases and J dropped 7 bases, with 19 bases sitting between them. CDR1 and CDR2 from the germline V gene are DFQATT and SNEGSKA (reference sequence). CDR3 loop: CSARERTGPPFEQYF. As DNA, the CDR3 is TGCAGTGCTAGAGAGAGGACGGGGCCCCCTTTTGAGCAGTACTTC.

This sequence joins TRBV11-2 and TRBJ2-7; D ambiguous. The CDR3 length is 17 residues. Germline V gene lookup returns CDR1 SGHAT and CDR2 FQNNGV. V was trimmed by 2 bases and J by 4 bases, leaving 21 bases between them. The CDR3 spells CASSLPPVSGGGYEQYF. The CDR3 DNA reads TGTGCCAGCAGCTTACCCCCAGTTTCGGGTGGTGGGTACGAGCAGTACTTC. Full variable domain (rest looked up from reference TRBV11-2 and TRBJ2-7): EAGVAQSPRYKIIEKRQSVAFWCNPISGHATLYWYQQILGQGPKLLIQFQNNGVVDDSQLPKDRFSAERLKGVDSTLKIQPAKLEDSAVYLCASSLPPVSGGGYEQYFGPGTRLTVT.

This clone occurred many times. The rearrangement joins TRBV15 to TRBJ2-3; the match to TRBD1 covers 8 bases. CDR1 and CDR2 from the germline V gene are LNHNV and YYDKDF (reference sequence). The V gene end was trimmed by 1 base and the J gene end by 4 bases; junction bases not matched to a gene: 4. This CDR3 has 15 amino acids. CDR3 protein: CATSRVQQGADTQYF. The CDR3 DNA follows: TGTGCCACCAGCAGAGTTCAACAGGGGGCAGATACGCAGTATTTT. The variable domain in full, completed from reference TRBV15 and TRBJ2-3, reads DAMVIQNPRYQVTQFGKPVTLSCSQTLNHNVMYWYQQKSSQAPKLLFHYYDKDFNNEADTPDNFQSRRPNTSFCFLDIRSPGLGDTAMYLCATSRVQQGADTQYFGPGTRLTVL.

The chain uses TRBV11-2 and TRBJ1-5; weak D call: TRBD1 (5 bases). CDR1 is SGHAT, CDR2 FQNNGV, per germline. The V and J ends lost 1 base and 8 bases respectively, with 21 bases between them. The CDR3 is 17 residues long. The CDR3 DNA follows: TGTGCCAGCAGCTTAGGTGGGGAGAGGCAGGGTAGGGAGCCCCAGCATTTT. This sequence encodes CASSLGGERQGREPQHF.

The J gene is TRBJ2-7, the V gene TRBV20-1; 8 nucleotides align to TRBD1. Germline V gene lookup returns CDR1 DFQATT and CDR2 SNEGSKA (reference sequence). The length of the CDR3 is 15 residues. The V and J ends lost 3 bases and 4 bases, in that order; junction bases with no gene match: 11. The CDR3 DNA follows: TGCAGTGCTAGGGGGGTCGGACAGGGTAAATACGAGCAGTACTTC. As protein: CSARGVGQGKYEQYF.

A few counts support this clone. The CDR3 DNA sequence: TGTGCCAGCAGTGATGGTGCGGGAGACACAGATACGCAGTATTTT. Translating gives CASSDGAGDTDTQYF. This chain connects TRBV6-1 to TRBJ2-3; TRBD2 aligns across 7 bases. J gave up 2 bases and V 3 bases, and 5 bases lay outside the gene matches. This CDR3 has 15 residues. From germline, CDR1 is MNHNS and CDR2 SASEGT.

This clone is judged medium-sized. This chain connects TRBV28 to TRBJ1-2; D might be TRBD1 (5 bases). The CDR3 contains 13 residues. Trimming shortened V by 3 bases and J by 4 bases, and 9 bases separated the two germline ends. CDR1 MDHEN and CDR2 SYDVKM come from the germline V gene. CDR3 sequence reads: CASSFAGTYGYTF. The CDR3 bases are TGTGCCAGCAGTTTTGCAGGGACCTATGGCTACACCTTC.

This rearrangement joins TRBV7-6 to TRBJ2-1, with 12 bases fitting TRBD2. Germline assignment: CDR1 SGHVS and CDR2 FNYEAQ. The CDR3 spans 16 residues. With V trimmed by 1 base and J by 7 bases, 5 bases remained unmatched. DNA for the CDR3: TGTGCCAGCAGCTTAGTTCTAGCGGGAGGGAGGAATGAGCAGTTCTTC. It translates to CASSLVLAGGRNEQFF.

This clone was counted many times. The chain links TRBV11-1 to TRBJ2-3; weak D call: TRBD2 (6 bases). The V and J ends lost 7 bases and 4 bases respectively, with 21 bases between them. The CDR3 has 16 residues. The germline CDR1 and CDR2 sequences are SGHAT and FQDESV (reference sequence). The CDR3 DNA reads as TGTGCCAGCACCCCACTGGGCGGGACCTATTCAGATACGCAGTATTTT. This encodes CASTPLGGTYSDTQYF.

V and J are TRBV28 and TRBJ1-5; possibly TRBD1 for D (5 bases). V gave up 4 bases and J gave up 5 bases, with 18 bases separating them. Germline V gives CDR1 MDHEN, CDR2 SYDVKM. CDR3 size: 16 residues. CDR3 coding DNA: TGTGCCAGCAGTTCTGACAGCTCCCCTGTTTATCAGCCCCAGCATTTT. Protein sequence: CASSSDSSPVYQPQHF.

This clone was counted a single time. Germline is not matched at one junction end, which may reflect a read error. The chain is built from TRBV4-2 and TRBJ2-7, with 11 bases aligning to TRBD2. This CDR3 comprises 16 residues. CDR1 and CDR2 (germline): LGHNA, YNFKEQ. The CDR3 DNA reads TGTTCCAGCAGCCATAATTTAGCGGGAGGGCCCTGCGAGCAGTACTTC. This gives the protein CSSSHNLAGGPCEQYF.

The table lists this clone with many counts. A much larger clone differs from this one at a single base, so this may be a read error. This same CDR3 is encoded by further DNA sequences in the sample. This chain links TRBV20-1 with TRBJ2-3, with TRBD2 as a possible D gene (6 bases). CDR3 length equals 14 residues. In germline, CDR1 is DFQATT, CDR2 SNEGSKA (reference sequence). V lost 3 bases and J 5 bases, leaving 15 bases between the germline ends. The CDR3 coding sequence is TGCAGTGCTAGTGGAGGGCTGGGAGGAGATACGCAGTATTTT. Translated, it gives CSASGGLGGDTQYF.

There are many counts of this clone. The rearrangement joins TRBV9 to TRBJ2-5; D unclear. V lost 0 bases to trimming and J lost 2 bases, with 8 bases between them. The CDR3 runs to 14 residues. In germline, CDR1 is SGDLS, CDR2 YYNGEE. This CDR3 reads CASSVGGTQETQYF. As DNA, the CDR3 is TGTGCCAGCAGCGTAGGTGGTACACAAGAGACCCAGTACTTC.

The chain recombines TRBV7-9 with TRBJ1-2; 7 bases fit TRBD1. This CDR3 comprises 15 residues. Germline CDR1 reads SEHNR; CDR2 reads FQNEAQ (reference sequence). V gave up 5 bases and J gave up 2 bases; unmatched junction bases: 8. As DNA, the CDR3 is TGTGCCAGCAGCCAAGGGGGCGCAGGGAACTATGGCTACACCTTC. Its translation: CASSQGGAGNYGYTF.

This clone was seen many times. The genes are TRBV11-3 and TRBJ2-2; unclear D gene. CDR1 and CDR2 from the germline V gene are SGHNT and YENEEA. This CDR3 is 14 amino acids long. Trimming took off 2 bases at V and 3 bases at J, with 7 bases between the two ends. The CDR3 coding sequence is TGTGCCAGCAGCTTAAAGGCCTACACCGGGGAGCTGTTTTTT. Translated, it gives CASSLKAYTGELFF. Together with reference TRBV11-3 and TRBJ2-2, the CDR3 gives the full variable domain: EAGVVQSPRYKIIEKKQPVAFWCNPISGHNTLYWYLQNLGQGPELLIRYENEEAVDDSQLPKDRFSAERLKGVDSTLKIQPAELGDSAVYLCASSLKAYTGELFFGEGSRLTVL.

The V and J genes are TRBV18 and TRBJ2-3; 7 bases are shared with TRBD2. Germline CDR1 is KGHSH and CDR2 is LQKENI. V shed 2 bases and J 5 bases; nucleotides not matched to a gene: 7. The CDR3 extends over 15 amino acids. CDR3 sequence: CASSPGSGGRDTQYF. The CDR3, as DNA: TGTGCCAGCTCACCAGGGTCGGGGGGAAGAGATACGCAGTATTTT.

By share of the sample, this clone is medium-sized (0.01 to 0.1%). The rearrangement uses TRBV10-3 and TRBJ1-6; possibly TRBD1 for D (6 bases). Germline CDR1 reads ENHRY; CDR2 reads SYGVKD. V shed 11 bases and J shed 7 bases, with 15 bases lying between them. The CDR3 runs 13 residues. The CDR3 here is CASTGTQNSPLHF. As DNA, the CDR3 is TGTGCCTCGACCGGGACACAGAATTCACCCCTCCACTTT.

This clone was seen a single time. As DNA, the CDR3 is TGTGCCAGCAGTGAAGGGCGGGGAAGTGGTTCACCCCTCCACTTT. Encoded protein: CASSEGRGSGSPLHF. V usage is TRBV6-1 and J usage is TRBJ1-6; the D is unclear. Germline V gives CDR1 MNHNS, CDR2 SASEGT. Trimming removed 1 base at V and 9 bases at J, with 13 bases between. This CDR3 is 15 amino acids long.

The table lists this clone with many counts. This chain joins TRBV11-1 and TRBJ2-7, with TRBD1 matching 7 bases. The germline CDR1 and CDR2 sequences are SGHAT and FQDESV (reference sequence). V lost 5 bases, J lost 4 bases, and 11 bases stayed unmatched. The CDR3 runs to 15 residues. The CDR3 loop is CASSPTPGGNYEQYF. The CDR3 bases are TGTGCCAGCAGCCCGACACCAGGGGGTAATTACGAGCAGTACTTC.

The DNA of the CDR3 is TGTGCCAGCAGCCCAACAGCGGGGGCCTCCTACGAGCAGTACTTC. Its protein is CASSPTAGASYEQYF. V gene TRBV5-4 combines with J gene TRBJ2-7; TRBD2 matches 8 bases. With V trimmed by 4 bases and J by 0 bases, 6 bases remained unmatched. Per the germline V gene, CDR1 is SGHNT and CDR2 is YYREEE (reference sequence). The length of the CDR3 is 15 residues. The entire variable domain, with the rest obtained from reference TRBV5-4 and TRBJ2-7, is as follows: ETGVTQSPTHLIKTRGQQVTLRCSSQSGHNTVSWYQQALGQGPQFIFQYYREEENGRGNFPPRFSGLQFPNYSSELNVNALELDDSALYLCASSPTAGASYEQYFGPGTRLTVT.

This clone is deemed medium-sized. The chain recombines TRBV27 with TRBJ2-1; D gene uncertain. Germline assignment: CDR1 MNHEY and CDR2 SMNVEV (reference sequence). V was pared by 5 bases and J by 2 bases, with 10 bases between. CDR3 length: 14 amino acids. This CDR3 reads CASSPTDTYNEQFF. The CDR3 DNA sequence: TGTGCCAGCAGTCCAACTGACACCTACAATGAGCAGTTCTTC.